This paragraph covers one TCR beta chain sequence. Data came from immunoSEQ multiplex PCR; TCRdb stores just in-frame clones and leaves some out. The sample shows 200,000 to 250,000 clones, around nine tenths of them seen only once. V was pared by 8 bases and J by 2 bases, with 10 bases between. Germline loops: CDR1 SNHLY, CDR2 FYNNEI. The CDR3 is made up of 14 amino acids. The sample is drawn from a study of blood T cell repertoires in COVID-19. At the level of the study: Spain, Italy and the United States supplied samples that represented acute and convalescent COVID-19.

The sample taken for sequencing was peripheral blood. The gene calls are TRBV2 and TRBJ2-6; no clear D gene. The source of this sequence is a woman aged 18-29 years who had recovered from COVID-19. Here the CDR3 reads CASYSGPGANVLTF. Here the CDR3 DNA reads TGTGCCAGCTACTCAGGTCCTGGGGCCAACGTCCTGACTTTC.